What follows describes a single T cell receptor (beta chain). Its antigen is not identified. The data were obtained in a study of PD-L1 blockade in urothelial cancer. Study at large: After treatment start, blood was analyzed at 3 weeks (second dose) and at 6 weeks. Among blood samples, the median T cell count was roughly 150,000. Overall study results and limits: Better survival was predicted by below-median pretreatment blood TCR clonality.

Libraries were prepared by immunoSEQ multiplex PCR; TCRdb keeps only in-frame clonotypes and omits some of them. The data show tens of thousands of clones, under 90% seen once. This sample's time point: pretreatment peripheral blood. The V gene's germline CDR1 is MGHRA and CDR2 YSYEKL. J was trimmed by 3 bases and V by 3 bases; bases with no gene match: 11. This CDR3 contains 16 residues. This chain connects TRBV4-1 to TRBJ2-7; 7 bases align to TRBD1. Here the sequenced sample was PBMCs, taken around atezolizumab (anti-PD-L1) treatment. The sequence derives from a man in his 70s with urothelial cancer. The DNA for the CDR3 is TGCGCCAGCAGCCAGCTCATCGGGACAGCTTTCTACGAGCAGTACTTC. Protein product: CASSQLIGTAFYEQYF.